These T cell receptor beta chains were read from a single sample in a study of blood T cell repertoires in COVID-19. Assay used: immunoSEQ multiplex PCR; TCRdb lists only in-frame clones, some missing. The sample shows 150,000 to 200,000 clones, approximately 90% of them seen only once. Source material: peripheral blood. These receptors all stem from a man in his 70s with active or convalescent COVID-19. CDR3s include the opening cysteine and the closing phenylalanine or tryptophan. A D gene is named only where the DNA matches it firmly. Rows give clone size only sometimes, using once, few, many, or a class for an expanded clone.

V gene,D gene,J gene,clone size,CDR3 DNA,CDR3 protein
TRBV14,-,TRBJ2-1,-,TGTGCCAGCAGCCATAGTAGTTCTTACAATGAGCAGTTCTTC,CASSHSSSYNEQFF
TRBV5-1,TRBD2,TRBJ2-3,-,TGCGCCAGCAGCTTTAGCGGGGACGTTCGTTATTTT,CASSFSGDVRYF
TRBV5-1,TRBD2,TRBJ2-1,-,TGCGCCAGCAGCCCGGGGGGGCCAGGCAATGAGCAGTTCTTC,CASSPGGPGNEQFF
TRBV7-9,-,TRBJ1-5,-,TGTGCCAGCAGCTTGGCACGCAATCAGCCCCAGCATTTT,CASSLARNQPQHF
TRBV11-3,-,TRBJ2-1,few,TGTGCCAGCAGCTTAGATGTAAATGAGTTGAATGAGCAGTTCTTC,CASSLDVNELNEQFF
TRBV13,TRBD1,TRBJ2-1,few,TGTGCCAGCAGCGACAGGGGCCTTACTTCCTACAATGAGCAGTTCTTC,CASSDRGLTSYNEQFF
TRBV24-1,-,TRBJ2-1,-,TGTGCCACCAGTGTCAGGGGCTACAATGAGCAGTTCTTC,CATSVRGYNEQFF
TRBV20-1,-,TRBJ1-6,-,TGCAGTGCTAGTGGAGCACTGAATTCACCCCTCCACTTT,CSASGALNSPLHF
TRBV7-2,TRBD2,TRBJ2-3,once,TGTGCCAGCAGCCCAGACCCGGGACTAGCCACAGATACGCAGTATTTT,CASSPDPGLATDTQYF
TRBV7-8,TRBD2,TRBJ2-3,-,TGTGCCAGCAGCGCACCCGGGACTAGCGGGGGGCCCAGGGGGGGCACAGATACGCAGTATTTT,CASSAPGTSGGPRGGTDTQYF
TRBV4-3,TRBD2,TRBJ2-1,-,TGCGCCAGCAGCCAAGGGGCTAGCGGGACCTACAATGAGCAGTTCTTC,CASSQGASGTYNEQFF
TRBV28,TRBD1,TRBJ2-5,-,TGTGCCAGCAGTTTATATTACGGGACAGGGACCCAAGAGACCCAGTACTTC,CASSLYYGTGTQETQYF
TRBV5-1,-,TRBJ2-5,-,TGCGCCAGCAGCTTGTTCCGTCTCGGAGAGACCCAGTACTTC,CASSLFRLGETQYF
TRBV28,TRBD2,TRBJ2-3,once,TGTGCCAGCAGTACGCCAGCTAGCGGGAGCCCAGATACGCAGTATTTT,CASSTPASGSPDTQYF
TRBV5-4,-,TRBJ1-6,-,TGTGCCAGCAGCTTGGGGCCGGACAGCCAAAATTCACCCCTCCACTTT,CASSLGPDSQNSPLHF
TRBV5-1,-,TRBJ2-3,-,TGCGCCAGCAGCTACCCCGGGGCAGATACGCAGTATTTT,CASSYPGADTQYF
TRBV5-1,TRBD2,TRBJ2-7,-,TGCGCCAGCAGCTTGGGACTAGCGGGAGGATCCCTGGGGGAGCAGTACTTC,CASSLGLAGGSLGEQYF
TRBV7-8,-,TRBJ2-3,-,TGTGCCAGCAGCTTAAGGGGGAGCACAGATACGCAGTATTTT,CASSLRGSTDTQYF
TRBV19,TRBD1,TRBJ1-4,-,TGTGCCAGTAGTGTACAGGACAGGGCCTATGAAAAACTGTTTTTT,CASSVQDRAYEKLFF
TRBV6-1,TRBD2,TRBJ2-1,-,TGTGCCAGCAGTGAGAGACTAGCGGGATACTACAATGAGCAGTTCTTC,CASSERLAGYYNEQFF
TRBV7-2,-,TRBJ1-4,-,TGTGCCAGCAGCTTAGTCCCAGGGAATGAAAAACTGTTTTTT,CASSLVPGNEKLFF
TRBV24-1,TRBD1,TRBJ2-3,once,TGTGCCACCAGGGACAGGGTCACAGATACGCAGTATTTT,CATRDRVTDTQYF
TRBV18,TRBD1,TRBJ1-5,-,TGTGCCAGCTCAGCCCGACAGGGTCTTCATCAGCCCCAGCATTTT,CASSARQGLHQPQHF
TRBV18,-,TRBJ2-7,-,TGTGCCAGCTCACCGCAGGGGACCTACGAGCAGTACTTC,CASSPQGTYEQYF
TRBV6-1,-,TRBJ2-3,-,TGTGCCAGCAGTGAGAGGATGGATACGCAGTATTTT,CASSERMDTQYF
TRBV6-5,-,TRBJ2-1,-,TGTGCCAGCAGTTACTCTGGGCTCAGCTACAATGAGCAGTTCTTC,CASSYSGLSYNEQFF
TRBV11-2,-,TRBJ1-2,-,TGTGCCAGCAGCTTTTCCGTCGGGGATGGCTACACCTTC,CASSFSVGDGYTF
TRBV7-8,-,TRBJ2-7,-,TGTGCCAGCAGCTTAGGACACAGGGAATACGAGCAGTACTTC,CASSLGHREYEQYF
TRBV5-4,-,TRBJ2-5,-,TGTGCCAGCAGTTCCCGGCCCCAGACAACGTACCAAGAGACCCAGTACTTC,CASSSRPQTTYQETQYF
TRBV7-8,TRBD1,TRBJ2-2,-,TGTGCCAGCAGCTCACCAGACAGGGGGCAGATGATCGGGGAGCTGTTTTTT,CASSSPDRGQMIGELFF
TRBV10-3,-,TRBJ2-3,-,TGTGCCATCAGCCGACCGGAGCGGCATACGCAGTATTTT,CAISRPERHTQYF
TRBV19,-,TRBJ1-4,-,TGTGCCAGTAGTACCGGGGGTGCAACTAATGAAAAACTGTTTTTT,CASSTGGATNEKLFF
TRBV5-4,TRBD1,TRBJ2-7,-,TGTGCCAGCAGTTTCGAAAGGGGGCTCGAGCAGTACTTC,CASSFERGLEQYF
TRBV10-1,TRBD1,TRBJ1-3,-,TGCGCCAGCAGCGAACCCGATTGGACAGGGAGTCACTCTGGAAACACCATATATTTT,CASSEPDWTGSHSGNTIYF
TRBV19,-,TRBJ1-4,few,TGTGCCAGTAGTATGGGACACGGTGAAAAACTGTTTTTT,CASSMGHGEKLFF
TRBV19,-,TRBJ1-5,-,TGTGCCAGTACTGGGAATGCAGGGGTTACTCGCAATCAGCCCCAGCATTTT,CASTGNAGVTRNQPQHF
TRBV25-1,-,TRBJ1-1,-,TGTGCCAGCACAAGGGGAAACACTGAAGCTTTCTTT,CASTRGNTEAFF
TRBV6-5,TRBD1,TRBJ2-1,-,TGTGCCAGCAGTTACGGGACAGGGTACAATGAGCAGTTCTTC,CASSYGTGYNEQFF
TRBV29-1,TRBD1,TRBJ2-7,-,TGCAGCGTTGAACGGCTAGGGGGCGCCCCCTACGAGCAGTACTTC,CSVERLGGAPYEQYF
TRBV6-2/TRBV6-3,-,TRBJ1-5,-,TGTGCCAGCAGTCCCTACGATCAGGGATTTTCCAATCAGCCCCAGCATTTT,CASSPYDQGFSNQPQHF
TRBV12-3/TRBV12-4,-,TRBJ1-3,-,TGTGCCAGCAGTCAGGGGCCGAACACCATATATTTT,CASSQGPNTIYF
TRBV2,-,TRBJ1-4,-,TGTGCCAGCAGTGGGGCAGGGGTGAACGGTGAAAAACTGTTTTTT,CASSGAGVNGEKLFF
TRBV9,TRBD1,TRBJ1-5,-,TGTGCCAGCAGCAAGACAGGGGGCAATCAGCCCCAGCATTTT,CASSKTGGNQPQHF
TRBV7-8,-,TRBJ2-5,-,TGTGCCAGCAGCTTAGCGAGATCGGGCGGGGAGACCCAGTACTTC,CASSLARSGGETQYF
TRBV18,-,TRBJ1-5,-,TGTGCCAGCTCAAGGGGTTTCGGCAATCAGCCCCAGCATTTT,CASSRGFGNQPQHF